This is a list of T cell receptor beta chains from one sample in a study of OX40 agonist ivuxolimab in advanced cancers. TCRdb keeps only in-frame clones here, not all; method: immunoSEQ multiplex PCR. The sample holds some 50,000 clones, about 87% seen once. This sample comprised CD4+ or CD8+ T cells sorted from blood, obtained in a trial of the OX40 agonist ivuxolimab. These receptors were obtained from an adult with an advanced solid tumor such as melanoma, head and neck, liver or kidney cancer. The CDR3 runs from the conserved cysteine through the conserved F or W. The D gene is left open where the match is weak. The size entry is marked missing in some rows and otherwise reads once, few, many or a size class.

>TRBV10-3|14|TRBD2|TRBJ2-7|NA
TGTGCCATCAGCCGGACTAGCGGGAGTTACGAGCAGTACTTC
CAISRTSGSYEQYF
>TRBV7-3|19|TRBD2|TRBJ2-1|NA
TGTGCCAGCAGCCTCAGCACAGGTGCCGGGACTAGCGGCCGTAATGAGCAGTTCTTC
CASSLSTGAGTSGRNEQFF
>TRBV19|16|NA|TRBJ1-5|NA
TGTGCCAGTAGTATAGGTCCCCGGTGGGGCAATCAGCCCCAGCATTTT
CASSIGPRWGNQPQHF
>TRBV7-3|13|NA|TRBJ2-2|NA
TGTGCCAGCAGCCTTAGCGTCACCGGGGAGCTGTTTTTT
CASSLSVTGELFF
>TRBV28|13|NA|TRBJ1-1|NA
TGTGCCAGCATCATTAGGGGGAACACTGAAGCTTTCTTT
CASIIRGNTEAFF
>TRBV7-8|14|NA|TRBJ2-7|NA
TGTGCCAGCAGCTCTTTAGCGGACCCGGGCGAGCAGTACTTC
CASSSLADPGEQYF
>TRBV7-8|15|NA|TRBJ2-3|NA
TGTGCCAGCAGCTTAGGTAGCGGCCGCACAGATACGCAGTATTTT
CASSLGSGRTDTQYF
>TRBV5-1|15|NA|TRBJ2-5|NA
TGCGCCAGCAGCTCGACCTCTAGGGGCGGGGAGACCCAGTACTTC
CASSSTSRGGETQYF
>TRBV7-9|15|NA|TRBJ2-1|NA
TGTGCCAGCAGCTTGAACACCCACTTTTACAATGAGCAGTTCTTC
CASSLNTHFYNEQFF
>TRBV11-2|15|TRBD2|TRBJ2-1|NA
TGTGCCAGCAGCCGACTAGCGGGGGGATACAATGAGCAGTTCTTC
CASSRLAGGYNEQFF
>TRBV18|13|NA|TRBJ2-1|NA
TGTGCCAGCTCGTTGAGTGGTGTGAATGAGCAGTTCTTC
CASSLSGVNEQFF
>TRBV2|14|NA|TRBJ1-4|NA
TGTGCCAGCAGTGGGACACAGGGAGGGGAAAAACTGTTTTTT
CASSGTQGGEKLFF
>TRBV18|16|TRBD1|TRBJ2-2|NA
TGTGCCAGCTCACCAGGGACAGGGGGATTCACCGGGGAGCTGTTTTTT
CASSPGTGGFTGELFF
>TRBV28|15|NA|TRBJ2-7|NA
TGTGCCAGCAGTCCTAACCTGAGACCGCTCTACGAGCAGTACTTC
CASSPNLRPLYEQYF
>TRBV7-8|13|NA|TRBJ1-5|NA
TGTGCCAGCAGCCCTGGGGGGTATCAGCCCCAGCATTTT
CASSPGGYQPQHF
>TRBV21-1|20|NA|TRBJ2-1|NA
TGTGCCAGCAGCAAAGGGTGGGTAACAGGGACAGAGAGCTCCTACAATGAGCAGTTCTTC
CASSKGWVTGTESSYNEQFF
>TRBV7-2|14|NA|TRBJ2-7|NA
TGTGCCAGCAGCTTAAATCACCAGGGTGTCGAGCAGTACTTC
CASSLNHQGVEQYF
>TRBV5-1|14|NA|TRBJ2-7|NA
TGCGCCAGCAGCTTGGTTTACGGGTCCCACGAGCAGTACTTC
CASSLVYGSHEQYF
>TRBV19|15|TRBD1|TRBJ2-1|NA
TGTGCCAGTACCCCTAGTGGTGGCAGGGGGCAGAAGCAGTTCTTC
CASTPSGGRGQKQFF
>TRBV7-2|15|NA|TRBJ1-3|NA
TGTGCCAGCACCACCCGGGCCCACTCTGGAAACACCATATATTTT
CASTTRAHSGNTIYF
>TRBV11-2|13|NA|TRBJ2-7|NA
TGTGCCAGCAGCCCTGACAGGACCTACGAGCAGTACTTC
CASSPDRTYEQYF
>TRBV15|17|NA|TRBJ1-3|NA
TGTGCCACCAGCAGAGATTTGGGGTCCCCCCAGGGAAACACCATATATTTT
CATSRDLGSPQGNTIYF
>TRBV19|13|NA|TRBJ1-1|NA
TGTGCCAGTAGTATCCCGGGGAACACTGAAGCTTTCTTT
CASSIPGNTEAFF
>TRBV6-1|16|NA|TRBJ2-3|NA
TGTGCCAGCAGTGAAGTGGTTGGAGGGTGGGCAGATACGCAGTATTTT
CASSEVVGGWADTQYF
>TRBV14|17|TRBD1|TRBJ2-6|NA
TGTGCCAGCAGCCAGGGGACAGGGCTCCCTGGGGCCAACGTCCTGACTTTC
CASSQGTGLPGANVLTF
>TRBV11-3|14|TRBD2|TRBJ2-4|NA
TGTGCCAGCAGCTTGGGGGGGTTAGGAAACATTCAGTACTTC
CASSLGGLGNIQYF
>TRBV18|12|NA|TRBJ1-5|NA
TGTGCCAGCTCACCAGAAAATCAGCCCCAGCATTTT
CASSPENQPQHF
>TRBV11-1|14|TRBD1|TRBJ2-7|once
TGTGCCAGCAGCAGCACAGGGGGCCTGTACGAGCAGTACTTC
CASSSTGGLYEQYF
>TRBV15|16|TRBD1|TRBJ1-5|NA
TGTGCCACCAGCAGAGATCTGACAGGGACAGGTACGCCCCAGCATTTT
CATSRDLTGTGTPQHF
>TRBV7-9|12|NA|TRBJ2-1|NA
TGTGCCAGCAGCTTAAAAGGAACTGAGCAGTTCTTC
CASSLKGTEQFF
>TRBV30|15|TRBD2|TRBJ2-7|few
TGTGCCTGGAGTGAGATGGGACTAGCGGGCTACGAGCAGTACTTC
CAWSEMGLAGYEQYF
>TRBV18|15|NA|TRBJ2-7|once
TGTGCCAGCTCCCCCAGGTCCCTAGGTATGAACGAGCAGTACTTC
CASSPRSLGMNEQYF
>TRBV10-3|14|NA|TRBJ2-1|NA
TGTGCCACCCGGGACACCCGTTCCTACAATGAGCAGTTCTTC
CATRDTRSYNEQFF
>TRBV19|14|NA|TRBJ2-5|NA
TGTGCCAGTAGTTCCTGGACGGGCCAAGAGACCCAGTACTTC
CASSSWTGQETQYF
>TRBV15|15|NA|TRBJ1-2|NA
TGTGCCACCAGCAGAGATCGGGAGACCTCTTATGGCTACACCTTC
CATSRDRETSYGYTF
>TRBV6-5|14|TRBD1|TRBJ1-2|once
TGTGCCAGCAGCCAAACAGGGGCCCCTTATGGCTACACCTTC
CASSQTGAPYGYTF
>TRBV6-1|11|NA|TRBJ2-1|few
TGTGCCAGCAAGAAGAGGAATGAGCAGTTCTTC
CASKKRNEQFF
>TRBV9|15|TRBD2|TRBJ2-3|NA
TGTGCCAGCAATCGGTTAGCGGGAGGGTCAGATACGCAGTATTTT
CASNRLAGGSDTQYF
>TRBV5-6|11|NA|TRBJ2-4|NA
TGTGCCAGCAGCCTCGGGCACATTCAGTACTTC
CASSLGHIQYF
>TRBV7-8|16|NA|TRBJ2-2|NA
TGTGCCAGCAGCTCCCAGGGAAACGCGAACACCGGGGAGCTGTTTTTT
CASSSQGNANTGELFF
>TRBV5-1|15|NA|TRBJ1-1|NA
TGCGCCAGCAGCTTGAGTCCGCTAACGGGAACTGAAGCTTTCTTT
CASSLSPLTGTEAFF
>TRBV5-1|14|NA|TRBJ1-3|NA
TGCGCCAGCAGCTTGGGCAACTCTGGAAACACCATATATTTT
CASSLGNSGNTIYF
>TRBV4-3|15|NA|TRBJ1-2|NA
TGCGCCAGCAGCCAAGAGCGGCCAGGGCTTTATGGCTACACCTTC
CASSQERPGLYGYTF
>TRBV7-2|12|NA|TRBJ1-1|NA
TGTGCCAGCAGGGGGACATCTCGAGTGGCTTTCTTT
CASRGTSRVAFF
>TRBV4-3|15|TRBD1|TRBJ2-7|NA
TGCGCCAGCAGTCACGGGCAGGGGGCTTCCTACGAGCAGTACTTC
CASSHGQGASYEQYF
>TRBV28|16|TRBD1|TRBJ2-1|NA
TGTGCCAGCAGTCGGGACAGGGGCTATACCTACAATGAGCAGTTCTTC
CASSRDRGYTYNEQFF
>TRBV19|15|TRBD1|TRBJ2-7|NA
TGTGCCAGTAGCAAATGGACAGGGGGCCGGGACGAGCAGTACTTC
CASSKWTGGRDEQYF
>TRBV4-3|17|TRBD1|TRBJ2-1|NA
TGCGCCAGCAGCCAAGTTTTGCTGGACAGGGACGACAATGAGCAGTTCTTC
CASSQVLLDRDDNEQFF
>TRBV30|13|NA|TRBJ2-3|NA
TGTGCCTGGGGAGCGGGCCCCACAGATACGCAGTATTTT
CAWGAGPTDTQYF
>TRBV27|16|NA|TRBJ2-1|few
TGTGCCAGCAGTTTATCCCCACGGACAGGGAGGGATGAGCAGTTCTTC
CASSLSPRTGRDEQFF
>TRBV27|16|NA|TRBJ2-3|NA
TGTGCCAGCAGTTTAGGGCGGGGCGGGAACACAGATACGCAGTATTTT
CASSLGRGGNTDTQYF
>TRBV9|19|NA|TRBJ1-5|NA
TGTGCCAGCAGCGTAGGTTACCCGACAGGCGTCTATAGCAATCAGCCCCAGCATTTT
CASSVGYPTGVYSNQPQHF
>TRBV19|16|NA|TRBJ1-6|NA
TGTGCCAGTTCGGGGGCGCGGAGCTCCTATAATTCACCCCTCCACTTT
CASSGARSSYNSPLHF
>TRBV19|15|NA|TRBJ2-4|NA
TGTGCCAGTAGTATTTTGGGGAGGCAGGGTGACATTCAGTACTTC
CASSILGRQGDIQYF
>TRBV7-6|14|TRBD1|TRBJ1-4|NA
TGTGCCAGCAGCCTCGGGCAGGGGGATTCAAAACTGTTTTTT
CASSLGQGDSKLFF
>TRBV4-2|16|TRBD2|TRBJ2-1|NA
TGTGCCAGCAGCCAAGAACGGGAGGCTTTCTACAATGAGCAGTTCTTC
CASSQEREAFYNEQFF
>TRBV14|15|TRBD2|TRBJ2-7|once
TGTGCCAGCAGCCAGAGCGGGAGGGCCACTTACGAGCAGTACTTC
CASSQSGRATYEQYF
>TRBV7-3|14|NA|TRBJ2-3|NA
TGTGCCAGCAGCTTAGGACTTACATCCGATACGCAGTATTTT
CASSLGLTSDTQYF